This T cell receptor beta chain was identified during a study of T cell repertoires in cytomegalovirus infection. Broader study findings: The response measured ex vivo was dominated by TCR beta clonotypes (HLA-C-restricted and CMV-specific).

TCRdb itself ran the reads through MiXCR, one entry per CDR3 protein. Of about 890,000 distinct CDR3 sequences in the sample, approximately 31% were seen once. As to this clonotype: Its antigen is still unknown.

From germline, CDR1 is SGHNT and CDR2 YENEEA. V lost 2 bases to trimming and J lost 5 bases, with 12 bases between them. The length of the CDR3 is 15 residues. This chain joins TRBV11-3 and TRBJ2-2, with D perhaps matching TRBD2 (5 bases). The sequencing used cultured CD8+ T cells from PBMCs, collected from culture after CMV antigen stimulation. The receptor was derived from a human donor in good health (CMV status not recorded). Some clones in this sample may be carry-over from other donors' samples. This CDR3 is CASSLTQEVTGELFF. The CDR3 DNA reads TGTGCCAGCAGCTTAACGCAGGAGGTGACCGGGGAGCTGTTTTTT.